Each of the 25 T cell receptor beta chains below was sequenced from the same sample in a study of T cells in tuberculosis. The table came from immunoSEQ multiplex PCR; TCRdb's copy has only in-frame clones and leaves some out. The sample gives 26,000 or so clones, around 89% of which show up once; 5.5% to 6.5% is in the top ten. The specimen sequenced was PBMCs. Every receptor here comes from a donor aged 10-35 years with latent tuberculosis or without tuberculosis infection.

The V and J genes are TRBV21-1 and TRBJ2-7; TRBD2, the table's D call, lacks a check against the DNA. TRBV21-1 is given as a pseudogene. This CDR3 spans 15 amino acids. The CDR3 is CASSKSGMGLDEQYF. CDR3 sequence (DNA): TGTGCCAGCAGCAAATCCGGGATGGGATTGGACGAGCAGTACTTC.

In this sample, this clone turned up once. The chain couples TRBV29-1 to TRBJ2-1; unclear D gene. The CDR3 is 10 residues long. Trimming shortened V by 3 bases and J by 5 bases, and 2 bases separated the two germline ends. Germline V CDR1 and CDR2: SQVTM, ANQGSEA. CDR3 DNA: TGCAGCGTTGACAACAATGAGCAGTTCTTC. Translating gives CSVDNNEQFF.

The chain carries TRBV29-1 and TRBJ1-2; D is ambiguous. The ends were cut back, 0 bases at V and 8 bases at J, with 4 bases in the middle. The CDR3 is 10 amino acids. The germline CDR1 and CDR2 sequences are SQVTM and ANQGSEA. CDR3 amino acids: CSVEDGGYTF. In DNA, the CDR3 is TGCAGCGTTGAAGATGGCGGCTACACCTTC.

In DNA, the CDR3 is TGTGCCAGTAGGTCAGGGCCGAACACCGGGGAGCTGTTTTTT. Protein product: CASRSGPNTGELFF. The chain links TRBV19 to TRBJ2-2; D might be TRBD1 (5 bases). Germline CDR1 and CDR2: LNHDA and SQIVND (reference sequence). V was shortened by 6 bases and J by 0 bases, with 8 bases between the two germline ends. This CDR3 region has 14 residues. The whole variable domain, filled in from reference TRBV19 and TRBJ2-2, reads DGGITQSPKYLFRKEGQNVTLSCEQNLNHDAMYWYRQDPGQGLRLIYYSQIVNDFQKGDIAEGYSVSREKKESFPLTVTSAQKNPTAFYLCASRSGPNTGELFFGEGSRLTVL.

This clone is labeled as medium-sized. The CDR3 nucleotides are TGTGCCAGCAGCCGCAACACGGACACTTACGAGCAGTACTTC. This codes for CASSRNTDTYEQYF. The V and J genes are TRBV9 and TRBJ2-7; TRBD1 might be the D (5 bases). This CDR3 has 14 residues. CDR1 is SGDLS and CDR2 is YYNGEE in the germline V gene. Trimming shortened V by 4 bases and J by 4 bases, and 15 bases separated the two germline ends.

J is TRBJ2-7 and V is TRBV6-1; D is ambiguous. The V gene lost 1 base and the J gene lost 3 bases, with 10 bases spanning the gap. Germline CDR1 reads MNHNS; CDR2 reads SASEGT. The CDR3 extends over 14 amino acids. CDR3 loop: CASSEVRKDYEQYF. The CDR3 coding sequence is TGTGCCAGCAGTGAAGTGCGGAAAGACTACGAGCAGTACTTC.

The chain recombines TRBV7-9 with TRBJ1-5; D ambiguous. Trimming cost V 5 bases and J 4 bases, with 9 bases left between them. The CDR3 has 13 amino acids. Per germline, CDR1 SEHNR and CDR2 FQNEAQ (reference sequence). The CDR3: CASSRSDNQPQHF. The CDR3 nucleotides read TGTGCCAGCAGCCGAAGCGATAATCAGCCCCAGCATTTT.

V gene TRBV4-1 combines with J gene TRBJ1-2, with no clear D. Germline V gene data show CDR1 as MGHRA and CDR2 as YSYEKL. The CDR3 sequence is 13 residues long. V lost 1 base and J lost 8, with 11 bases in between. The CDR3 sequence is CASSQAGIGGYTF. Written as DNA, the CDR3 is TGCGCCAGCAGCCAAGCCGGGATCGGGGGCTACACCTTC.

The gene calls are TRBV6-5 and TRBJ2-5, with D maybe TRBD2 (5 bases). In germline, CDR1 is MNHEY, CDR2 SVGAGI. Trimming removed 6 bases from V and 5 bases from J, with 16 bases in between. CDR3 size: 14 residues. The CDR3 bases are TGTGCCAGCAGCGCCGGGGTGGTTGTCGAGACCCAGTACTTC. It encodes CASSAGVVVETQYF.

This chain uses TRBV28 with TRBJ2-2; 7 positions agree with TRBD2. The CDR3 runs to 14 residues. Trimming at V came to 5 bases and at J to 1 base, leaving 1 base not matched to a gene. Germline V gene lookup returns CDR1 MDHEN and CDR2 SYDVKM. For the CDR3, the DNA is TGTGCCAGCAGTACGGGGGGGAACACCGGGGAGCTGTTTTTT. Its protein product is CASSTGGNTGELFF. Full variable domain (remainder filled in from reference TRBV28 and TRBJ2-2): DVKVTQSSRYLVKRTGEKVFLECVQDMDHENMFWYRQDPGLGLRLIYFSYDVKMKEKGDIPEGYSVSREKKERFSLILESASTNQTSMYLCASSTGGNTGELFFGEGSRLTVL.

The chain joins TRBV11-3 to TRBJ2-1; 9 bases are shared with TRBD1. The V segment lost 5 bases and the J segment 4 bases; nucleotides outside the gene matches: 9. CDR1 and CDR2 from the germline V gene are SGHNT and YENEEA. The CDR3 is made up of 16 amino acids. CDR3 DNA sequence: TGTGCCAGCAGCCCGGGACAGGGCTCAGGGTACAATGAGCAGTTCTTC. Translating gives CASSPGQGSGYNEQFF.

The rearrangement uses TRBV18 and TRBJ2-1, with TRBD2 matching over 7 bases. CDR3 length: 19 residues. CDR1 KGHSH and CDR2 LQKENI come from the germline V gene. Trimming at V came to 5 bases and at J to 2 bases, leaving 18 bases not matched to a gene. CDR3: CASSRPDRRGVRTYNEQFF. In DNA form, the CDR3 reads TGTGCCAGCTCAAGACCGGACCGTCGGGGGGTCCGCACCTACAATGAGCAGTTCTTC.

In its sample, this clone was seen once. CDR3 amino acids: CASSGQGARVEQFF. CDR3 DNA sequence: TGTGCCAGCAGCGGACAGGGGGCTCGGGTTGAGCAGTTCTTC. V gene TRBV2 combines with J gene TRBJ2-1; the match to TRBD1 covers 11 bases. Germline lookup yields CDR1 SNHLY and CDR2 FYNNEI. Germline trimming cut 6 bases from V and 9 bases from J; bases unmatched to any gene: 7. This CDR3 is 14 amino acids long. The variable domain in full, with the rest retrieved from reference TRBV2 and TRBJ2-1, is EPEVTQTPSHQVTQMGQEVILRCVPISNHLYFYWYRQILGQKVEFLVSFYNNEISEKSEIFDDQFSVERPDGSNFTLKIRSTKLEDSAMYFCASSGQGARVEQFFGPGTRLTVL.

The chain couples TRBV6-1 to TRBJ2-3, with TRBD2 matching over 10 bases. This CDR3 spans 15 amino acids. Germline CDR1 and CDR2: MNHNS and SASEGT. V dropped 4 bases and J dropped 1; count of bases not matched to a gene: 2. The CDR3 spells CASSALAGGTDTQYF. CDR3 nucleotide sequence: TGTGCCAGCAGTGCCCTAGCGGGGGGCACAGATACGCAGTATTTT.

This chain uses TRBV5-4 with TRBJ1-2; 10 bases fit TRBD1. The CDR3 contains 15 residues. Germline loops: CDR1 SGHNT, CDR2 YYREEE (reference sequence). J lost 3 bases, V lost 4 bases, and 6 bases had no gene match. In nucleotides, the CDR3 is TGTGCCAGCAGCCCTCGACAGGGGGCGGACTATGGCTACACCTTC. This gives the protein CASSPRQGADYGYTF.

This chain connects TRBV5-5 to TRBJ1-2, with D possibly matching TRBD1 (5 bases). The CDR3 has 12 residues. Germline CDR1 is SGHKS and CDR2 is YYEKEE (reference sequence). Trimming cost V 3 bases and J 8 bases, with 11 bases left between them. In nucleotides, the CDR3 is TGTGCCAGCAGCTCGACAGTCCGGGGCTACACCTTC. Translating gives CASSSTVRGYTF.

The genes are TRBV18 and TRBJ2-7; 10 positions match TRBD2. Looked up from germline, CDR1 is KGHSH and CDR2 is LQKENI. This CDR3 has 16 residues. The V and J ends lost 0 bases and 7 bases, in that order; junction bases with no gene match: 9. CDR3 in amino acids: CASSPPYPSGGWEQYF. The CDR3 DNA is TGTGCCAGCTCACCACCGTATCCTAGCGGGGGCTGGGAGCAGTACTTC.

The chain couples TRBV28 to TRBJ1-3, with 8 positions matching TRBD1. Looked up from germline, CDR1 is MDHEN and CDR2 is SYDVKM. Trimming took 2 bases from V and 2 from J; bases not matched to a gene: 2. This CDR3 comprises 15 residues. The CDR3 bases are TGTGCCAGCAGTTTAGCAGGGGGCCCTGGAAACACCATATATTTT. Amino acid sequence: CASSLAGGPGNTIYF.

The J gene is TRBJ2-3, the V gene TRBV5-1, with TRBD1 as a possible D gene (5 bases). Deletions cut 5 bases from V and 2 bases from J, with 15 bases between. In germline, CDR1 is SGHRS, CDR2 YFSETQ. This CDR3 is 15 amino acids long. As DNA, the CDR3 is TGCGCCAGCAGTCAGGTGGGGCCCCCCACAGATACGCAGTATTTT. Translating it yields CASSQVGPPTDTQYF.

This sequence joins TRBV15 and TRBJ2-7; D perhaps matches TRBD1 (6 bases). The germline gives CDR1 LNHNV, CDR2 YYDKDF (reference sequence). The CDR3 runs to 13 residues. Trimming pared 3 bases from V and 3 bases from J, leaving 9 bases between. The CDR3 sequence: CATSRDRVYEQYF. The CDR3 DNA reads as TGTGCCACCAGCAGGGACAGAGTCTACGAGCAGTACTTC.

This chain connects TRBV27 to TRBJ1-2; 10 nucleotides align to TRBD1. CDR3 length equals 19 residues. CDR1 is MNHEY, CDR2 SMNVEV, per germline (reference sequence). V gave up 5 bases and J gave up 2 bases; unmatched junction bases: 17. In nucleotides, the CDR3 is TGTGCCAGCAGTCCCGTTATACCACGGACAGGGGGTCCAAACTATGGCTACACCTTC. Encoded protein: CASSPVIPRTGGPNYGYTF.

This clone has only one observation. The chain has TRBV28 and TRBJ2-7; 10 bases map to TRBD1. The CDR3 length is 15 residues. Germline loops: CDR1 MDHEN, CDR2 SYDVKM. V was clipped by 1 base and J by 6 bases; unmatched bases: 6. CDR3 bases: TGTGCCAGCAGTTTATTGCTGGGACAGGGGCTCGAGCAGTACTTC. As protein: CASSLLLGQGLEQYF.

The chain uses TRBV11-2 and TRBJ2-2; TRBD1 aligns across 11 bases. Germline values: CDR1 SGHAT, CDR2 FQNNGV. Germline trimming cut 4 bases from V and 7 bases from J; bases unmatched to any gene: 8. This CDR3 has 16 amino acids. CDR3 coding DNA: TGTGCCAGCAGCTCCGGGACAGGGGGTTTTGTCGGGGAGCTGTTTTTT. Its protein product is CASSSGTGGFVGELFF. Using reference TRBV11-2 and TRBJ2-2 for the parts outside the CDR3, the full variable domain is EAGVAQSPRYKIIEKRQSVAFWCNPISGHATLYWYQQILGQGPKLLIQFQNNGVVDDSQLPKDRFSAERLKGVDSTLKIQPAKLEDSAVYLCASSSGTGGFVGELFFGEGSRLTVL.

This clone is termed medium-sized. This chain uses TRBV6-5 with TRBJ2-7; 10 positions agree with TRBD1. Per the germline V gene, CDR1 is MNHEY and CDR2 is SVGAGI. There are 16 residues in the CDR3. J lost 2 bases, V lost 0 bases, and 4 bases had no gene match. CDR3 sequence reads: CASSYSRDRGAYEQYF. The CDR3 DNA reads TGTGCCAGCAGTTACTCCCGGGACAGGGGTGCCTACGAGCAGTACTTC.

This clone was seen once. V and J are TRBV12-5 and TRBJ2-3; 9 bases align to TRBD2. This CDR3 spans 13 amino acids. CDR1 is LGHNT and CDR2 is FRNRAP in the germline V gene. Trimming cost V 11 bases and J 6 bases; bases outside gene matches: 9. DNA of the CDR3: TGTGCTGAGGCGGGGGGGCCTTCTGATACGCAGTATTTT. Translating it yields CAEAGGPSDTQYF.